This T cell receptor (beta chain) was found in a study of T cells after yellow fever vaccination. Whole-study results and caveats: Weaker overall, the secondary response nonetheless peaked faster (day 5 versus 15). Repertoires sorted by FACS could include abundant clonotypes that are contaminants from the bulk population.

TCRdb reprocessed the 5' RACE reads with MiXCR, giving one entry per CDR3 protein. The table has about 630,000 distinct CDR3 sequences, around 12% seen once. The sample holds a few counts of this clonotype. The target antigen is unknown. CDR1 and CDR2 (germline): DFQATT, SNEGSKA (reference sequence). The CDR3 is made up of 15 amino acids. Losses at the gene ends were 5 bases for V and 4 bases for J; bases not matched to a gene: 5. The origin of this receptor is a man aged 30-40 years who received the YFV17D yellow fever vaccine. Sequenced material: PBMCs, taken on the day of the yellow fever booster vaccination. V gene TRBV20-1 combines with J gene TRBJ2-1; 13 bases are a match to TRBD2. The CDR3 protein is CSADGTSGIYNEQFF. CDR3 nucleotide sequence: TGCAGTGCTGACGGGACTAGCGGGATTTACAATGAGCAGTTCTTC.